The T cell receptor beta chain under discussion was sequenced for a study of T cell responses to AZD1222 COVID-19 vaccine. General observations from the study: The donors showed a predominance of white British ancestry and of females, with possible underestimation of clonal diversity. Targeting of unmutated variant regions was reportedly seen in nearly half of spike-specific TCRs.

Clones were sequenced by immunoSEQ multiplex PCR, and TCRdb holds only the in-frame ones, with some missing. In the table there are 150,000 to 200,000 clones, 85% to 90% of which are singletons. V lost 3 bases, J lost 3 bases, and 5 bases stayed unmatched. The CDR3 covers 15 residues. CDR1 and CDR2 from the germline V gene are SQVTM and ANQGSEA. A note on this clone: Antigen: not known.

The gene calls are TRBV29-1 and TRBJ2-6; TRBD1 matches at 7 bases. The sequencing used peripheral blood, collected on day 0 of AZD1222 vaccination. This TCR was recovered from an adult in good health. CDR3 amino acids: CSVERGQSGANVLTF. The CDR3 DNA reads TGCAGCGTTGAGAGGGGGCAGAGTGGGGCCAACGTCCTGACTTTC.